Listed below are T cell receptor beta chains from one sample, sequenced in a study of neurological immune-mediated disorders. MiXCR, applied by TCRdb to the 5' RACE reads, yields one record per CDR3 protein. The sample holds 25,000 to 40,000 distinct CDR3 sequences, 1.5% seen once. Specimen: PBMCs. The receptors originated from a woman aged 25 to 39 with multiple sclerosis. CDR3s include the opening cysteine and the closing phenylalanine or tryptophan. Each record gives: V gene, J gene, clone size, D gene, CDR3 length, CDR3 DNA, CDR3 protein. The D gene is left open where the match is weak. Some rows have no size entry. The others give once, few or many, or a class for an expanded clone.

V gene: TRBV12-3/TRBV12-4
J gene: TRBJ1-2
clone size: many
D gene: TRBD1
CDR3 length: 15
CDR3 DNA: TGTGCCAGCAGACCGGGACAGACCCTTGGCTATGGCTACACCTTC
CDR3 protein: CASRPGQTLGYGYTF

V gene: TRBV20-1
J gene: TRBJ1-2
clone size: few
D gene: -
CDR3 length: 12
CDR3 DNA: TGCAGTGCTCACAATTCTAACTATGGCTACACCTTC
CDR3 protein: CSAHNSNYGYTF

V gene: TRBV7-6
J gene: TRBJ1-6
clone size: many
D gene: -
CDR3 length: 13
CDR3 DNA: TGTGCCAGCAGCTTACAGGGAGGGTCACCCCTCCACTTT
CDR3 protein: CASSLQGGSPLHF

V gene: TRBV4-2
J gene: TRBJ2-5
clone size: medium-sized
D gene: -
CDR3 length: 15
CDR3 DNA: TGTGCCAGCAGCCAAGATCGAGGGGGGCAAGAGACCCAGTACTTC
CDR3 protein: CASSQDRGGQETQYF

V gene: TRBV20-1
J gene: TRBJ2-1
clone size: many
D gene: TRBD2
CDR3 length: 15
CDR3 DNA: TGCAGTGCTAGGCGACTAGCGGGGGGGCAGAATGAGCAGTTCTTC
CDR3 protein: CSARRLAGGQNEQFF

V gene: TRBV20-1
J gene: TRBJ2-7
clone size: many
D gene: -
CDR3 length: 12
CDR3 DNA: TGCAGTGCTAGAGCCCCGGAGCCCGAGCAGTACTTC
CDR3 protein: CSARAPEPEQYF

V gene: TRBV5-1
J gene: TRBJ2-7
clone size: many
D gene: -
CDR3 length: 15
CDR3 DNA: TGCGCCAGCAGCTTGGGCGGGGGCTTAATGGACGAGCAGTACTTC
CDR3 protein: CASSLGGGLMDEQYF

V gene: TRBV5-1
J gene: TRBJ2-2
clone size: many
D gene: -
CDR3 length: 14
CDR3 DNA: TGCGCCAGCAGCTTGAACCCGGTCACCGGGGAGCTGTTTTTT
CDR3 protein: CASSLNPVTGELFF

V gene: TRBV4-1
J gene: TRBJ1-6
clone size: many
D gene: -
CDR3 length: 16
CDR3 DNA: TGCGCCAGCAGCCAAGATAGGTCCCGATATAATTCACCCCTCCACTTT
CDR3 protein: CASSQDRSRYNSPLHF

V gene: TRBV5-1
J gene: TRBJ2-7
clone size: many
D gene: -
CDR3 length: 16
CDR3 DNA: TGCGCCAGCAGCCCCGGCGGGATAGGCTTCTCCTACGAGCAGTACTTC
CDR3 protein: CASSPGGIGFSYEQYF

V gene: TRBV6-2/TRBV6-3
J gene: TRBJ2-4
clone size: many
D gene: -
CDR3 length: 15
CDR3 DNA: TGTGCCAGCAGCGGATTTGGGTCCACGGCGGATGAACAGTACTTC
CDR3 protein: CASSGFGSTADEQYF

V gene: TRBV12-3/TRBV12-4
J gene: TRBJ2-3
clone size: many
D gene: -
CDR3 length: 11
CDR3 DNA: TGCGCCAGCAGCTTGGCTGATACGCAGTATTTT
CDR3 protein: CASSLADTQYF

V gene: TRBV3-1
J gene: TRBJ1-2
clone size: many
D gene: TRBD1
CDR3 length: 13
CDR3 DNA: TGTGCCAGCAGCCCGGACAGGGCCTATGGCTACACCTTC
CDR3 protein: CASSPDRAYGYTF

V gene: TRBV20-1
J gene: TRBJ2-7
clone size: many
D gene: -
CDR3 length: 12
CDR3 DNA: TGCAGTGCTACAGCGACAATTTACGAGCAGTACTTC
CDR3 protein: CSATATIYEQYF

V gene: TRBV20-1
J gene: TRBJ1-1
clone size: many
D gene: -
CDR3 length: 13
CDR3 DNA: TGCAGTGCTAGAGATCGTCTGAACACTGAAGCTTTCTTT
CDR3 protein: CSARDRLNTEAFF

V gene: TRBV11-2
J gene: TRBJ2-3
clone size: many
D gene: TRBD2
CDR3 length: 13
CDR3 DNA: TGTGCCAGCAGCTCCTTTAGCGGGGGGGAAGCGTATTTT
CDR3 protein: CASSSFSGGEAYF

V gene: TRBV12-3/TRBV12-4
J gene: TRBJ2-1
clone size: many
D gene: TRBD2
CDR3 length: 16
CDR3 DNA: TGTGCCAGCAGTTTACCCCAGAGCGGGGGCACCAATGAGCAGTTCTTC
CDR3 protein: CASSLPQSGGTNEQFF

V gene: TRBV5-1
J gene: TRBJ1-1
clone size: many
D gene: -
CDR3 length: 14
CDR3 DNA: TGCGCCAGCAGCTTGGGCGTCCTGAACACTGAAGCTTTCTTT
CDR3 protein: CASSLGVLNTEAFF

V gene: TRBV11-1
J gene: TRBJ2-2
clone size: many
D gene: -
CDR3 length: 14
CDR3 DNA: TGTGCCAGCAGCTCTGCCAGGGGTGCCGGGGAGCTGTTTTTT
CDR3 protein: CASSSARGAGELFF

V gene: TRBV5-1
J gene: TRBJ2-3
clone size: many
D gene: TRBD2
CDR3 length: 15
CDR3 DNA: TGCGCCAGCAGCTCGCGGACTAGCGGGGGGGAACCGCAGTATTTT
CDR3 protein: CASSSRTSGGEPQYF

V gene: TRBV12-3/TRBV12-4
J gene: TRBJ2-1
clone size: many
D gene: -
CDR3 length: 15
CDR3 DNA: TGTGCCAGCAGCCCGGGATTGAGCTCCTACAATGAGCAGTTCTTC
CDR3 protein: CASSPGLSSYNEQFF

V gene: TRBV20-1
J gene: TRBJ1-5
clone size: few
D gene: TRBD1
CDR3 length: 15
CDR3 DNA: TGCAGTGCCGAGGGGGCAACGATGTACGAGCAGCCCCAGCATTTT
CDR3 protein: CSAEGATMYEQPQHF

V gene: TRBV7-9
J gene: TRBJ1-2
clone size: many
D gene: TRBD1
CDR3 length: 14
CDR3 DNA: TGTGCCAGCAGCTCACAGGGGAAGAACTATGGCTACACCTTC
CDR3 protein: CASSSQGKNYGYTF

V gene: TRBV4-1
J gene: TRBJ2-5
clone size: medium-sized
D gene: -
CDR3 length: 13
CDR3 DNA: TGCGCCAGCAGCCCTGGTGGAGGGGAGACCCAGTACTTC
CDR3 protein: CASSPGGGETQYF

V gene: TRBV20-1
J gene: TRBJ2-4
clone size: many
D gene: -
CDR3 length: 13
CDR3 DNA: TGCAGTGCTAGAGCCCAGAACCAAAACATTCAGTACTTC
CDR3 protein: CSARAQNQNIQYF

V gene: TRBV7-2
J gene: TRBJ2-4
clone size: many
D gene: -
CDR3 length: 13
CDR3 DNA: TGTGCCAGCCACGGGACTTTATTAAACATTCAGTACTTC
CDR3 protein: CASHGTLLNIQYF

V gene: TRBV11-2
J gene: TRBJ2-5
clone size: many
D gene: TRBD1
CDR3 length: 16
CDR3 DNA: TGTGCCAGCAGCTTAGAGCAGGGGGCATATTTGGAGACCCAGTACTTC
CDR3 protein: CASSLEQGAYLETQYF

V gene: TRBV29-1
J gene: TRBJ2-1
clone size: many
D gene: -
CDR3 length: 11
CDR3 DNA: TGCAGCGTCCGACGGGACAATGAGCAGTTCTTC
CDR3 protein: CSVRRDNEQFF

V gene: TRBV5-1
J gene: TRBJ1-5
clone size: -
D gene: -
CDR3 length: 14
CDR3 DNA: TGCGCCAGCAGCTTGGACGGGGCGGATCAGCCCCAGAATTTT
CDR3 protein: CASSLDGADQPQNF

V gene: TRBV6-5
J gene: TRBJ1-2
clone size: many
D gene: TRBD1
CDR3 length: 12
CDR3 DNA: TGTGCCAGCAGGGACAGGGTCTATGGCTACACCTTC
CDR3 protein: CASRDRVYGYTF

V gene: TRBV29-1
J gene: TRBJ2-7
clone size: many
D gene: TRBD2
CDR3 length: 12
CDR3 DNA: TGCAGCGTAGACCAGCGGGGGCACGAGCAGTACTTC
CDR3 protein: CSVDQRGHEQYF

V gene: TRBV7-9
J gene: TRBJ2-7
clone size: many
D gene: -
CDR3 length: 15
CDR3 DNA: TGTGCCAGCAGCGTAGGGGTTAGCGGCCTCTACGGGCAGTACTTC
CDR3 protein: CASSVGVSGLYGQYF

V gene: TRBV7-3
J gene: TRBJ2-1
clone size: many
D gene: -
CDR3 length: 14
CDR3 DNA: TGTGCCAGCAGCTTAGGGCTCTTCAGCGATGAGCAGTTCTTC
CDR3 protein: CASSLGLFSDEQFF

V gene: TRBV29-1
J gene: TRBJ2-5
clone size: many
D gene: -
CDR3 length: 13
CDR3 DNA: TGCAGCGTTGAAGATGGGGGGGCCTTGACCCAGTACTTC
CDR3 protein: CSVEDGGALTQYF

V gene: TRBV12-3/TRBV12-4
J gene: TRBJ2-3
clone size: many
D gene: TRBD1
CDR3 length: 13
CDR3 DNA: TGTGCCAGCACCCCAACAGGGGTAGATACGCAGTATTTT
CDR3 protein: CASTPTGVDTQYF

V gene: TRBV10-2
J gene: TRBJ2-7
clone size: many
D gene: -
CDR3 length: 14
CDR3 DNA: TGCGCCAGCATAACCCCGCAAAGCTCCTACGAGCAGTACTTC
CDR3 protein: CASITPQSSYEQYF

V gene: TRBV20-1
J gene: TRBJ2-3
clone size: many
D gene: -
CDR3 length: 16
CDR3 DNA: TGCAGTGCTACCACCACTGCCGGGTCTAACACAGATACGCAGTATTTT
CDR3 protein: CSATTTAGSNTDTQYF

V gene: TRBV20-1
J gene: TRBJ1-5
clone size: many
D gene: -
CDR3 length: 12
CDR3 DNA: TGCAGTGCTGAGCGGGGCAATCAGCCCCAGCATTTT
CDR3 protein: CSAERGNQPQHF

V gene: TRBV21-1
J gene: TRBJ2-7
clone size: many
D gene: -
CDR3 length: 14
CDR3 DNA: TGTGCCAGCAGGAGCTGGGGTCCCCTCTACGAGCAGTACTTC
CDR3 protein: CASRSWGPLYEQYF

V gene: TRBV6-5
J gene: TRBJ2-7
clone size: many
D gene: TRBD1
CDR3 length: 13
CDR3 DNA: TGTGCCAGCAGTCCCCGACAGGGTCGGGAGCAGTACTTC
CDR3 protein: CASSPRQGREQYF

V gene: TRBV7-2
J gene: TRBJ1-1
clone size: many
D gene: -
CDR3 length: 15
CDR3 DNA: TGTGCCAGCAGCTTAGCAACAGGCTTGAACACTGAAGCTTTCTTT
CDR3 protein: CASSLATGLNTEAFF

V gene: TRBV20-1
J gene: TRBJ2-5
clone size: many
D gene: TRBD2
CDR3 length: 16
CDR3 DNA: TGCAGTGCTAGACCTTCTAGCGGGGGCTCGCGGGAGACCCAGTACTTC
CDR3 protein: CSARPSSGGSRETQYF

V gene: TRBV20-1
J gene: TRBJ1-5
clone size: many
D gene: TRBD1
CDR3 length: 13
CDR3 DNA: TGCAGTGCTGAGGGGGCCCCTAATCAGCCCCAGCATTTT
CDR3 protein: CSAEGAPNQPQHF

V gene: TRBV12-3/TRBV12-4
J gene: TRBJ1-1
clone size: many
D gene: TRBD1
CDR3 length: 16
CDR3 DNA: TGTGCCAGCAGTCAGGGGGTCTGGAAAATGAACACTGAAGCTTTCTTT
CDR3 protein: CASSQGVWKMNTEAFF

V gene: TRBV7-2
J gene: TRBJ1-6
clone size: -
D gene: -
CDR3 length: 13
CDR3 DNA: TGTGCCAGCAGCTTAGTGGGGGAATCACCCCTCCACTTT
CDR3 protein: CASSLVGESPLHF

V gene: TRBV5-5
J gene: TRBJ1-4
clone size: many
D gene: -
CDR3 length: 13
CDR3 DNA: TGTGCCAGCAGCCCGCCCGTTAATGAAAAACTGTTTTTT
CDR3 protein: CASSPPVNEKLFF

V gene: TRBV5-6
J gene: TRBJ1-2
clone size: many
D gene: TRBD1
CDR3 length: 15
CDR3 DNA: TGTGCCAGCAGCATACGTATTACGGACAGGGTAGAACACACCTTC
CDR3 protein: CASSIRITDRVEHTF

V gene: TRBV5-6
J gene: TRBJ2-3
clone size: many
D gene: TRBD1
CDR3 length: 15
CDR3 DNA: TGTGCCAGCAGCTTACAGGGGGCAAGCACAGATACGCAGTATTTT
CDR3 protein: CASSLQGASTDTQYF

V gene: TRBV6-1
J gene: TRBJ1-4
clone size: many
D gene: -
CDR3 length: 13
CDR3 DNA: TGTGCCAGCAGTTTGCAGGGAAGGGAAAAACTGTTTTTT
CDR3 protein: CASSLQGREKLFF

V gene: TRBV4-3
J gene: TRBJ2-1
clone size: many
D gene: TRBD1
CDR3 length: 14
CDR3 DNA: TGCGCCAGCAGCTTATCTACGACAGGGAAGGAGCAGTTCTTC
CDR3 protein: CASSLSTTGKEQFF

V gene: TRBV7-2
J gene: TRBJ2-5
clone size: many
D gene: -
CDR3 length: 15
CDR3 DNA: TGTGCCAGCAGCTCCCCAGGTTTTGGGGGAGAGACCCAGTACTTC
CDR3 protein: CASSSPGFGGETQYF

V gene: TRBV6-6
J gene: TRBJ2-1
clone size: many
D gene: TRBD1
CDR3 length: 13
CDR3 DNA: TGTGCCAGCTTGGGACAGGGCCCCGGGGAGCAGTTCTTC
CDR3 protein: CASLGQGPGEQFF

V gene: TRBV9
J gene: TRBJ2-7
clone size: many
D gene: -
CDR3 length: 15
CDR3 DNA: TGTGCCAGCAGCGTAGGGGTAGACCCTCTCTACGAGCAGTACTTC
CDR3 protein: CASSVGVDPLYEQYF

V gene: TRBV3-1
J gene: TRBJ2-1
clone size: many
D gene: TRBD2
CDR3 length: 16
CDR3 DNA: TGTGCCAGCAGCCAAGATCTGAGCGGGGGGAGAAATGAGCAGTTCTTC
CDR3 protein: CASSQDLSGGRNEQFF

V gene: TRBV20-1
J gene: TRBJ2-3
clone size: many
D gene: -
CDR3 length: 14
CDR3 DNA: TGCAGTGCTAGAGATCGGCGAAAGGGGGATACGCAGTATTTT
CDR3 protein: CSARDRRKGDTQYF

V gene: TRBV9
J gene: TRBJ2-3
clone size: many
D gene: -
CDR3 length: 15
CDR3 DNA: TGTGCCAGCAGCGTAGTCGGGGATCGCACAGATACGCAGTATTTT
CDR3 protein: CASSVVGDRTDTQYF

V gene: TRBV20-1
J gene: TRBJ2-2
clone size: many
D gene: -
CDR3 length: 16
CDR3 DNA: TGCAGTGCTAGAGATGGAACGGCAGCGAACACCGGGGAGCTGTTTTTT
CDR3 protein: CSARDGTAANTGELFF

V gene: TRBV7-9
J gene: TRBJ2-7
clone size: -
D gene: -
CDR3 length: 12
CDR3 DNA: TGTGCCAGCAGTCTCCGGGCTTACGAGCAGTACTTC
CDR3 protein: CASSLRAYEQYF